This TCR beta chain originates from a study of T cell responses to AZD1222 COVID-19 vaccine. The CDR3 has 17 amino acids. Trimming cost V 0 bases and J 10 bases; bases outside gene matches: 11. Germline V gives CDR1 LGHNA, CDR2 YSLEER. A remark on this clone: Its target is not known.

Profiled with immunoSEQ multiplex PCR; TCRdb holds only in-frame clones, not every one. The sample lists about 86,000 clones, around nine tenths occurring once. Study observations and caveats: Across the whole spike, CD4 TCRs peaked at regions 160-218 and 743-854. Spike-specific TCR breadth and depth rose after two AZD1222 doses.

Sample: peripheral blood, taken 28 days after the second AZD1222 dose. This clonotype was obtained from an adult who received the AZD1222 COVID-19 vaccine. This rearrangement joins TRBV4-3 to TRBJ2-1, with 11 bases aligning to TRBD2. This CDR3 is CASSQDGLAGGPSEQFF. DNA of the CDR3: TGCGCCAGCAGCCAAGATGGCCTAGCGGGAGGACCATCGGAGCAGTTCTTC.